Listed below are T cell receptor beta chains from one sample, sequenced in a study of OX40 agonist ivuxolimab in advanced cancers. TCRdb keeps only in-frame clones here, not all; method: immunoSEQ multiplex PCR. The sample gives about 24,000 clones, 60% to 85% of which show up once; roughly 13% is in the top ten. Sequencing was performed on CD4+ or CD8+ T cells sorted from blood, taken in a trial of the OX40 agonist ivuxolimab. The origin of the receptors is an adult with an advanced solid tumor such as melanoma, head and neck, liver or kidney cancer. The CDR3 runs from the conserved cysteine through the conserved F or W. D genes are given only for firm matches. The size of a clone is reported for some rows only, either as once, few or many, or as a class for expanded clones.

D: NA
V: TRBV5-1
size: NA
J: TRBJ1-1
DNA: TGCGCCAGCACCCGGGACCGTAACACTGAAGCTTTCTTT
CDR3: CASTRDRNTEAFF

D: NA
V: TRBV28
size: NA
J: TRBJ1-1
DNA: TGTGCCAGCCGGCCAGGAGGAATGAACACTGAAGCTTTCTTT
CDR3: CASRPGGMNTEAFF

D: NA
V: TRBV30
size: NA
J: TRBJ1-3
DNA: TGTGCCTGGAGTCCAGGGGCTGGAAACACCATATATTTT
CDR3: CAWSPGAGNTIYF

D: NA
V: TRBV5-6
size: once
J: TRBJ2-7
DNA: TGTGCCAGCAGCTTGGATGGGGCAGTTGCCTACGAGCAGTACTTC
CDR3: CASSLDGAVAYEQYF

D: TRBD1
V: TRBV10-3
size: NA
J: TRBJ2-3
DNA: TGTGCCATCAGTGCACCGGGACAGGGGACAGATACGCAGTATTTT
CDR3: CAISAPGQGTDTQYF

D: NA
V: TRBV7-9
size: NA
J: TRBJ2-1
DNA: TGTGAAGTTCGGACAGCAACCTACAATGAGCAGTTCTTC
CDR3: CEVRTATYNEQFF

D: TRBD2
V: TRBV29-1
size: once
J: TRBJ2-1
DNA: TGCAGCGTTGAATTCGGGACTATGTACAATGAGCAGTTCTTC
CDR3: CSVEFGTMYNEQFF

D: NA
V: TRBV7-2
size: NA
J: TRBJ2-5
DNA: TGTGCCAGCAGCTTAGAGCCACCCCACGGGACCCAGTACTTC
CDR3: CASSLEPPHGTQYF

D: NA
V: TRBV28
size: NA
J: TRBJ1-2
DNA: TGTGCCAGCATTAGCCCCCAGGCCGCCTATGGCTACACCTTC
CDR3: CASISPQAAYGYTF

D: NA
V: TRBV7-9
size: NA
J: TRBJ2-7
DNA: TGTGCCAGCAGCCGGACAGCATCCTACGAGCAGTACTTC
CDR3: CASSRTASYEQYF

D: NA
V: TRBV6-6
size: NA
J: TRBJ2-3
DNA: TGTGCCAGCAGTTACTCCGGGACAAACACAGATACGCAGTATTTT
CDR3: CASSYSGTNTDTQYF

D: TRBD1
V: TRBV5-1
size: NA
J: TRBJ2-7
DNA: TGCGCCAGCAGCCAAGGGGGCGTCAGTTCCTCCTACGAGCAGTACTTC
CDR3: CASSQGGVSSSYEQYF

D: TRBD2
V: TRBV2
size: once
J: TRBJ2-7
DNA: TGTGCCAGCAGTGAAGGACTAGCGGGGGGGCGTTACGAGCAGTACTTC
CDR3: CASSEGLAGGRYEQYF

D: NA
V: TRBV30
size: few
J: TRBJ1-2
DNA: TGTGCCGCCGCCGGGGGGGGGTATGGCTACACCTTC
CDR3: CAAAGGGYGYTF

D: NA
V: TRBV15
size: NA
J: TRBJ2-1
DNA: TGTGCCACCAGCAGAGAGGGGGGCTCCTACAATGAGCAGTTCTTC
CDR3: CATSREGGSYNEQFF

D: NA
V: TRBV7-2
size: NA
J: TRBJ2-5
DNA: TGTGCCAGCAGCGGAGGGGCGCGGAGAGAGACCCAGTACTTC
CDR3: CASSGGARRETQYF

D: NA
V: TRBV5-1
size: NA
J: TRBJ2-7
DNA: TGCGCCAGCAGCTTGGTGGGTACCTCCTACGAGCAGTACTTC
CDR3: CASSLVGTSYEQYF

D: NA
V: TRBV13
size: NA
J: TRBJ2-1
DNA: TGTGCCAGCAGCTTAACAGGGAGAGGTGAGCAGTTCTTC
CDR3: CASSLTGRGEQFF

D: NA
V: TRBV10-2
size: NA
J: TRBJ2-7
DNA: TGCGCCAGCAGAACAGGACACCTCTCCTACGAGCAGTACTTC
CDR3: CASRTGHLSYEQYF

D: NA
V: TRBV5-8
size: NA
J: TRBJ1-1
DNA: TGTGCCAGCAGCTTAGAGCCCGTAAACACTGAAGCTTTCTTT
CDR3: CASSLEPVNTEAFF

D: TRBD1
V: TRBV9
size: NA
J: TRBJ1-6
DNA: TGTGCCAGCAGCCCCGGGACAGGGTCATCGGATTCACCCCTCCACTTT
CDR3: CASSPGTGSSDSPLHF

D: NA
V: TRBV19
size: NA
J: TRBJ2-2
DNA: TGTGCCAGTAGTATCGGGGCTACGAACACCGGGGAGCTGTTTTTT
CDR3: CASSIGATNTGELFF

D: TRBD1
V: TRBV10-1
size: NA
J: TRBJ2-7
DNA: TGCGCCAGCAGTCGGGGACAGACGTACGAGCAGTACTTC
CDR3: CASSRGQTYEQYF

D: NA
V: TRBV7-9
size: NA
J: TRBJ2-3
DNA: TGTGCCAGCAGCTGGGACGTGGGATTTCGGAATACGCAGTATTTT
CDR3: CASSWDVGFRNTQYF

D: NA
V: TRBV27
size: NA
J: TRBJ1-1
DNA: TGTGCCAGCAGTTATCAGCAGGGGAGAGCTTTCTTT
CDR3: CASSYQQGRAFF

D: TRBD1
V: TRBV27
size: NA
J: TRBJ1-4
DNA: TGTGCCAGTTCCGACAGGGAGGTGGAAAAACTGTTTTTT
CDR3: CASSDREVEKLFF

D: NA
V: TRBV19
size: NA
J: TRBJ1-1
DNA: TGTGCCAGTACTGAGAACACTGAAGCTTTCTTT
CDR3: CASTENTEAFF

D: NA
V: TRBV5-4
size: NA
J: TRBJ1-5
DNA: TGTGCCAGCAGCTTTGCGGGGATGGGGCCCCAGCATTTT
CDR3: CASSFAGMGPQHF

D: TRBD1
V: TRBV28
size: once
J: TRBJ1-5
DNA: TGTGCCAGCAGTACCGGGACAGGGTATCAGCCCCAGCATTTT
CDR3: CASSTGTGYQPQHF

D: TRBD1
V: TRBV30
size: NA
J: TRBJ1-1
DNA: TGTGCCTGGGGGGACAGGGACAGGGATACTGAAGCTTTCTTT
CDR3: CAWGDRDRDTEAFF

D: TRBD2
V: TRBV27
size: NA
J: TRBJ2-7
DNA: TGTGCCAGCAGTTTATTAGGCGGGGGTGCCTACGAGCAGTACTTC
CDR3: CASSLLGGGAYEQYF

D: NA
V: TRBV4-1
size: NA
J: TRBJ1-5
DNA: TGCGCCAGCAGCCAAGAAGTGGGCTCTAGCAATCAGCCCCAGCATTTT
CDR3: CASSQEVGSSNQPQHF

D: NA
V: TRBV10-1
size: NA
J: TRBJ2-3
DNA: TGCGCCAGCAGTGATCTCAAGCCAGGGGAAGCGGATACGCAGTATTTT
CDR3: CASSDLKPGEADTQYF

D: NA
V: TRBV19
size: NA
J: TRBJ2-7
DNA: TGTGCCAGTAGTATAACAGGCACCTACGAGCAGTACTTC
CDR3: CASSITGTYEQYF

D: NA
V: TRBV6-5
size: few
J: TRBJ1-2
DNA: TGTGCCAGCAGTCCCGTGGGAGGGGGCTACACCTTC
CDR3: CASSPVGGGYTF

D: NA
V: TRBV28
size: NA
J: TRBJ1-2
DNA: TGTGCCAGCGGCCGACGGAACTATGGCTACACCTTC
CDR3: CASGRRNYGYTF